These T cell receptor beta chains were read from a single sample in a study of cytomegalovirus exposure and HLA in healthy donors. This table comes from immunoSEQ multiplex PCR, and its TCRdb copy is limited to in-frame clones, with some not included. The sample has 120,000 or so clones, about nine tenths seen once. The sample consisted of PBMCs. Receptors originate from a young woman in good health and CMV-seronegative. Both conserved end residues are part of each CDR3. Fields, in order: J gene, D gene, clone size, V gene, CDR3 protein, CDR3 DNA. A D gene is named only where the DNA matches it firmly. Clone size is not always given. Where it is, it says once, few, many or a class for expanded clones.

TRBJ2-7,-,-,TRBV2,CASSEVIEQYF,TGTGCCAGCAGTGAAGTTATCGAGCAGTACTTC
TRBJ1-2,TRBD1,-,TRBV5-1,CASMHPDRLDGYTF,TGCGCCAGCATGCACCCGGACAGGTTGGACGGCTACACCTTC
TRBJ1-2,TRBD1,once,TRBV4-1,CASSQLSPRTGGFYGYTF,TGCGCCAGCAGCCAACTCTCCCCCCGGACAGGGGGTTTCTATGGCTACACCTTC
TRBJ1-1,TRBD1,-,TRBV30,CAWSVLAGGNTEAFF,TGTGCCTGGAGTGTACTAGCAGGGGGGAACACTGAAGCTTTCTTT
TRBJ1-2,-,many,TRBV28,CASSLSDTLYGYTF,TGTGCCAGCAGTCTATCGGACACACTCTATGGCTACACCTTC
TRBJ2-2,-,-,TRBV5-1,CASSSGQGTGELFF,TGCGCCAGCAGCTCGGGACAAGGGACCGGGGAGCTGTTTTTT
TRBJ2-5,TRBD1,once,TRBV28,CASSRTGVETQYF,TGTGCCAGCAGTCGAACAGGGGTAGAGACCCAGTACTTC
TRBJ2-2,TRBD1,-,TRBV2,CASGRTGGNTGELFF,TGTGCCAGCGGTCGGACAGGGGGTAATACCGGGGAGCTGTTTTTT
TRBJ2-5,TRBD1,-,TRBV5-1,CASSLEQGQETQYF,TGCGCCAGCAGCTTGGAACAGGGGCAAGAGACCCAGTACTTC
TRBJ1-2,-,-,TRBV29-1,CSVPQGNYGYTF,TGCAGCGTGCCTCAGGGAAACTATGGCTACACCTTC
TRBJ1-2,-,once,TRBV28,CASSPIPGGNINYGYTF,TGTGCCAGCAGTCCCATTCCCGGCGGAAATATTAACTATGGCTACACCTTC